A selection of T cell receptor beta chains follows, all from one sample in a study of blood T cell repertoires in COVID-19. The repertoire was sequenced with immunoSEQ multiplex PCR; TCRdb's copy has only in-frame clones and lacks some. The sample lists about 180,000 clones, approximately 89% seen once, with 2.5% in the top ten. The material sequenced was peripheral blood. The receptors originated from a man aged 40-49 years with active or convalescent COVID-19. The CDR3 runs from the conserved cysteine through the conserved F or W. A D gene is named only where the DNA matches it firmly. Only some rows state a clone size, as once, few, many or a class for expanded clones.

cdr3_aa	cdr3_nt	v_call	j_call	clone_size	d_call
CALTVQETQYF	TGTGCCTTGACAGTTCAAGAGACCCAGTACTTC	TRBV30	TRBJ2-5	NA	NA
CASSPTGSGQPQHF	TGTGCCAGCAGCCCAACAGGGTCGGGCCAGCCCCAGCATTTT	TRBV6-5	TRBJ1-5	NA	NA
CAWSLSAGTEAFF	TGTGCCTGGAGTCTCTCGGCGGGGACTGAAGCTTTCTTT	TRBV30	TRBJ1-1	NA	NA
CASSLVRDTEAFF	TGTGCCAGCAGCTTAGTCCGGGACACTGAAGCTTTCTTT	TRBV7-3	TRBJ1-1	NA	NA
CASSLLLGQPQHF	TGTGCCAGCAGTTTACTCCTAGGTCAGCCCCAGCATTTT	TRBV12-3/TRBV12-4	TRBJ1-5	NA	NA
CASSVAGTFKTYEQYF	TGTGCCAGCAGCGTGGCCGGGACTTTCAAAACCTACGAGCAGTACTTC	TRBV5-4	TRBJ2-7	NA	NA
CASSLGLAGNYEQYF	TGTGCCAGCAGTTTGGGACTAGCGGGTAACTACGAGCAGTACTTC	TRBV28	TRBJ2-7	NA	TRBD2
CASRQGQADEQYF	TGCGCCAGCAGACAGGGACAGGCGGACGAGCAGTACTTC	TRBV5-1	TRBJ2-7	NA	TRBD1
CASSSPKPRDNEQFF	TGTGCCAGCAGCTCACCAAAGCCCCGGGACAATGAGCAGTTCTTC	TRBV5-4	TRBJ2-1	NA	NA
CASTGQGGRNEKLFF	TGTGCCAGCACGGGACAGGGGGGCCGTAATGAAAAACTGTTTTTT	TRBV2	TRBJ1-4	NA	TRBD1
CASSFQGYQPQHF	TGTGCCAGCAGTTTTCAGGGGTATCAGCCCCAGCATTTT	TRBV12-3/TRBV12-4	TRBJ1-5	NA	NA
CATSTGGISTGELFF	TGTGCCACCAGCACGGGAGGGATTAGCACCGGGGAGCTGTTTTTT	TRBV15	TRBJ2-2	NA	TRBD2
CASSQENQGHRSGYTF	TGCGCCAGCAGCCAAGAAAACCAGGGGCATAGATCTGGCTACACCTTC	TRBV4-1	TRBJ1-2	NA	NA
CASSPLDRGDTEAFF	TGCGCCAGCAGCCCCCTTGACAGGGGGGACACTGAAGCTTTCTTT	TRBV5-1	TRBJ1-1	NA	TRBD1
CASSQVAASGGGETQYF	TGCGCCAGCAGCCAAGTGGCGGCTAGCGGGGGGGGAGAGACCCAGTACTTC	TRBV4-3	TRBJ2-5	NA	TRBD2
CASSPKGGLAAFTSTDTQYF	TGTGCCAGTAGTCCCAAGGGAGGGTTGGCCGCCTTTACTAGCACAGATACGCAGTATTTT	TRBV19	TRBJ2-3	NA	TRBD2
CASSQGTVQETQYF	TGTGCCAGCAGCCAAGGGACAGTTCAAGAGACCCAGTACTTC	TRBV4-2	TRBJ2-5	NA	NA
CALWARTVESNEKLFF	TGTGCCTTGTGGGCCCGGACTGTCGAGTCTAATGAAAAACTGTTTTTT	TRBV30	TRBJ1-4	NA	NA
CASSQGQDAYNEQFF	TGCGCCAGCAGCCAGGGACAGGACGCCTACAATGAGCAGTTCTTC	TRBV4-3	TRBJ2-1	NA	TRBD1
CASRASSGNTIYF	TGTGCCAGCAGAGCGAGCTCTGGAAACACCATATATTTT	TRBV27	TRBJ1-3	NA	NA
CASSLNPRAENQETQYF	TGTGCCAGCAGCTTAAATCCCCGTGCGGAGAACCAAGAGACCCAGTACTTC	TRBV7-8	TRBJ2-5	many	NA
CASRQGAGEKLFF	TGTGCCAGTAGACAGGGGGCTGGTGAAAAACTGTTTTTT	TRBV12-3/TRBV12-4	TRBJ1-4	once	TRBD1
CASGHQPYEQYF	TGTGCCAGCGGGCACCAACCCTACGAGCAGTACTTC	TRBV9	TRBJ2-7	NA	NA
CASSSDRQGVFF	TGTGCCAGCAGTTCAGACAGACAGGGGGTTTTCTTT	TRBV12-3/TRBV12-4	TRBJ1-1	NA	TRBD1
CASSYSSASGGKEYF	TGTGCCAGCAGTTACTCGTCCGCTAGCGGGGGGAAGGAGTACTTC	TRBV6-5	TRBJ2-7	NA	TRBD2
CAWSPGMVSNQPQHF	TGTGCCTGGTCCCCCGGGATGGTTAGCAATCAGCCCCAGCATTTT	TRBV30	TRBJ1-5	NA	NA
CASSLGHQGGHLSEAFF	TGTGCCAGCAGCTTAGGCCATCAAGGGGGACACTTATCTGAAGCTTTCTTT	TRBV7-9	TRBJ1-1	NA	NA
CASSSYPGTGGSTDTQYF	TGCGCCAGCAGCTCGTATCCCGGGACAGGGGGCAGCACAGATACGCAGTATTTT	TRBV5-1	TRBJ2-3	NA	TRBD1